Each of the 8 T cell receptor beta chains below was sequenced from the same sample in a study of cytotoxic CD8 clonotypes in ibrutinib-treated CLL. The repertoire was sequenced with immunoSEQ multiplex PCR; TCRdb's copy has only in-frame clones and lacks some. This table holds over 110,000 clones, 91% found once. The source material was PBMCs, sampled after 12 months of ibrutinib treatment. The receptors here all came from a human donor with chronic lymphocytic leukemia.

The J gene is TRBJ2-3, the V gene TRBV6-5; 12 positions agree with TRBD2. V shed 7 bases and J 6 bases; nucleotides not matched to a gene: 5. Per the germline V gene, CDR1 is MNHEY and CDR2 is SVGAGI. There are 14 residues in the CDR3. CDR3 bases: TGTGCCAGCAACCGACTAGCGGGAGAGGATACGCAGTATTTT. Translating gives CASNRLAGEDTQYF.

This clone was recorded a few times. J is TRBJ1-5 and V is TRBV18, with no clear D. The V gene lost 0 bases and the J gene lost 1 base, with 10 bases spanning the gap. The germline V gene encodes CDR1 KGHSH and CDR2 LQKENI. This CDR3 is 16 amino acids long. DNA of the CDR3: TGTGCCAGCTCACCACCGTCGACTGCCAGCAATCAGCCCCAGCATTTT. Amino acid sequence: CASSPPSTASNQPQHF.

The gene calls are TRBV4-3 and TRBJ2-7; TRBD1 might be the D (5 bases). In germline, CDR1 is LGHNA, CDR2 YSLEER. CDR3 length: 15 amino acids. The V and J ends lost 1 base and 1 base respectively, with 11 bases between them. CDR3 nucleotide sequence: TGCGCCAGCAGCCAAGGCCCAGGGTCATCCTACGAGCAGTACTTC. This translates into CASSQGPGSSYEQYF.

The V gene is TRBV6-4, the J gene TRBJ2-3, with D tentatively TRBD1 (5 bases). Germline CDR1 reads MRHNA; CDR2 reads SNTAGT. V was clipped by 5 bases and J by 0 bases, with 9 bases between them. The CDR3 has 14 amino acids. The CDR3 is CASSIDSSTDTQYF. CDR3 coding DNA: TGTGCCAGCAGTATTGACAGCAGCACAGATACGCAGTATTTT.

The rearrangement links TRBV19 to TRBJ2-3; no definite D call. V lost 9 bases, J lost 3 bases, and 7 bases lay in between. The length of the CDR3 is 11 residues. Per the germline V gene, CDR1 is LNHDA and CDR2 is SQIVND (reference sequence). The CDR3 protein is CASLGTDTQYF. In DNA, the CDR3 is TGTGCCAGCCTAGGAACAGATACGCAGTATTTT. Full variable domain (outside the CDR3, taken from reference TRBV19 and TRBJ2-3): DGGITQSPKYLFRKEGQNVTLSCEQNLNHDAMYWYRQDPGQGLRLIYYSQIVNDFQKGDIAEGYSVSREKKESFPLTVTSAQKNPTAFYLCASLGTDTQYFGPGTRLTVL.

V and J are TRBV28 and TRBJ2-2; TRBD2 matches at 12 bases. Losses at the gene ends were 7 bases for V and 5 bases for J; bases not matched to a gene: 8. There are 16 residues in the CDR3. The V gene's germline CDR1 is MDHEN and CDR2 SYDVKM. Written as DNA, the CDR3 is TGTGCCAGCAAACTCAGACTAGCGGGAGTTACCGGGGAGCTGTTTTTT. Residues: CASKLRLAGVTGELFF. Full variable domain (rest looked up from reference TRBV28 and TRBJ2-2): DVKVTQSSRYLVKRTGEKVFLECVQDMDHENMFWYRQDPGLGLRLIYFSYDVKMKEKGDIPEGYSVSREKKERFSLILESASTNQTSMYLCASKLRLAGVTGELFFGEGSRLTVL.

The genes are TRBV19 and TRBJ1-1, with a weak D call TRBD1 (6 bases). V shed 5 bases and J shed 10 bases, with 11 bases lying between them. CDR3 size: 11 residues. Germline V lookup: CDR1 LNHDA, CDR2 SQIVND (reference sequence). This CDR3 is CASSYREVAFF. CDR3 nucleotide sequence: TGTGCCAGTAGTTACAGGGAAGTAGCTTTCTTT.

The chain is built from TRBV7-9 and TRBJ1-4; D may be TRBD1 (5 bases). Germline values: CDR1 SEHNR, CDR2 FQNEAQ (reference sequence). The CDR3 consists of 16 residues. Deletions cut 5 bases from V and 3 bases from J, with 16 bases between. CDR3 DNA sequence: TGTGCCAGCAGCAGGGACGGAGGTTCAGCTAATGAAAAACTGTTTTTT. It yields the protein CASSRDGGSANEKLFF.